This passage covers 3 T cell receptor beta chains from one sample sequenced in a study of response to subunit inactivated influenza vaccine. One entry per CDR3 protein, called by TCRdb with MiXCR from the RT-PCR reads. The sample records 500,000 to 600,000 distinct CDR3 sequences, about 10% being singletons. These same data were also listed under a study on T cells expressing NK-cell markers. That investigation notes: Synthesis of TCR beta cDNA relied on 5'RACE template switching carrying UMIs.

The sequencing here drew on PBMCs from blood, taken on the day of vaccination. Receptor source: a man aged 50 to 59 who received an inactivated influenza vaccine.

This clonotype was counted between two and nine times. The gene calls are TRBV7-9 and TRBJ1-6; 7 bases fit TRBD1. With V trimmed by 4 bases and J by 5 bases, 11 bases remained unmatched. This CDR3 is 17 amino acids long. Germline V CDR1 and CDR2: SEHNR, FQNEAQ (reference sequence). For the CDR3, the DNA is TGTGCCAGCAGCTCGAAAACAGGGGCGAGTAATAATTCACCCCTCCACTTT. It codes for CASSSKTGASNNSPLHF.

At least ten counts were recorded for this clonotype. The V call is TRBV7-8, the J call TRBJ1-4, with D unclear. Germline V gene lookup returns CDR1 SGHVS and CDR2 FQNEAQ. The CDR3 has 14 amino acids. Deletions cut 5 bases from V and 3 bases from J, with 10 bases between. The DNA for the CDR3 is TGTGCCAGCAGCCCTCGGGGTGCTAATGAAAAACTGTTTTTT. Translation: CASSPRGANEKLFF.

Only a few counts were recorded for this clonotype. The J gene is TRBJ2-2, the V gene TRBV10-1; D gene ambiguous. Germline lookup yields CDR1 WNHNN and CDR2 SYGVQD (reference sequence). The length of the CDR3 is 13 residues. Trimming stripped 1 base from V and 7 bases from J, with 7 bases between. The CDR3 region is CASSELTGGELFF. CDR3 nucleotides: TGCGCCAGCAGTGAGTTGACGGGCGGGGAGCTGTTTTTT.